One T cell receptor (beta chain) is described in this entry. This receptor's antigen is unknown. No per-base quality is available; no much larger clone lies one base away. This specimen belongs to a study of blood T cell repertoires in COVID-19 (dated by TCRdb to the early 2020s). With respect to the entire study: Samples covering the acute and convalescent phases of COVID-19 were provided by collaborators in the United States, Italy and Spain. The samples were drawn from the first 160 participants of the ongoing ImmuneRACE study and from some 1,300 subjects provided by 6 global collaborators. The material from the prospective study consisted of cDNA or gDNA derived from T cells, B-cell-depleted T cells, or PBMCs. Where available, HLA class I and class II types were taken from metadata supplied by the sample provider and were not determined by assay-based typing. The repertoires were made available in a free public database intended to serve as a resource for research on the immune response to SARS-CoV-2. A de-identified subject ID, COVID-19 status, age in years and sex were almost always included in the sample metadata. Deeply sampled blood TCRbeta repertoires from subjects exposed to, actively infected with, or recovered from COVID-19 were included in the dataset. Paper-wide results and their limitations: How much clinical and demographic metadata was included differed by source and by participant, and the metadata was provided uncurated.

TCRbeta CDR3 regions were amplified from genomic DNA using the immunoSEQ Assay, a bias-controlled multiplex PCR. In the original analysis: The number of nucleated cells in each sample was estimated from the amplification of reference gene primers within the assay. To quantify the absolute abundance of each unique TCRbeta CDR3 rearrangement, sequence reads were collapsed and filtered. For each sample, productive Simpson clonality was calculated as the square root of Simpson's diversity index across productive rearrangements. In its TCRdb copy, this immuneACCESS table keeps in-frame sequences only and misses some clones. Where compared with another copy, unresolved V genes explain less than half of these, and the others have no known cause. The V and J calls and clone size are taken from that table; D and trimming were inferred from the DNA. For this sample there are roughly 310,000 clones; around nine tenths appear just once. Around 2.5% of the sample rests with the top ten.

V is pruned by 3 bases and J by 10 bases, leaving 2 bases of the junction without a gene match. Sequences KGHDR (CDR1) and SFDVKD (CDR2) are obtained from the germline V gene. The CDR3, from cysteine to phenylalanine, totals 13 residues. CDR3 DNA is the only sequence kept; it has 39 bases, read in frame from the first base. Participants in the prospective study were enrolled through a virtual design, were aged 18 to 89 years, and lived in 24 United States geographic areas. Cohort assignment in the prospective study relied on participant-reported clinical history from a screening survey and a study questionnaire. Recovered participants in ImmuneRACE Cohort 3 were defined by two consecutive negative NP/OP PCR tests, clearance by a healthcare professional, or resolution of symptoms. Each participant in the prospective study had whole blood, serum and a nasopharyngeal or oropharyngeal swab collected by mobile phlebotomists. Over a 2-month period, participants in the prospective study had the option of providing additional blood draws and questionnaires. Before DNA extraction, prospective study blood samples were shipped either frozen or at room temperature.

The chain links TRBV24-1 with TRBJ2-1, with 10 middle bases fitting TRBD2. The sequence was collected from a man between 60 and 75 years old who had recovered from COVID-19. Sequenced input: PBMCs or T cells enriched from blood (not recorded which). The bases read TGTGCCACCAGTGATCTAGCGGGAGACGAGCAGTTCTTC. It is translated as CATSDLAGDEQFF.